This is a list of T cell receptor beta chains from one sample in a study of blood T cells in healthy people across ages. Each CDR3 protein gets one entry after TCRdb re-called the 5' RACE reads with MiXCR. The table has 650,000 to 900,000 distinct CDR3 sequences, around 62% seen once. Sequencing was carried out using blood. These receptors originate from a man aged 25 to 45 in good health. Both conserved end residues are part of each CDR3. The D gene is left open where the match is weak. Only some rows state a clone size, as once, few, many or a class for expanded clones.

len	abundance	v_gene	j_gene	d_gene	CDR3aa	CDR3nt
15	few	TRBV5-6	TRBJ1-6	-	CASSWGGDGHSPLHF	TGTGCCAGCAGCTGGGGGGGGGACGGCCATTCACCCCTCCACTTT
14	-	TRBV27	TRBJ2-5	TRBD1	CASNRTGGIETQYF	TGTGCCAGCAATCGGACAGGGGGAATCGAGACCCAGTACTTC
15	-	TRBV6-6	TRBJ2-7	-	CASSYSNPELYEQYF	TGTGCCAGCAGTTACTCGAACCCGGAACTCTACGAGCAGTACTTC
14	once	TRBV4-2	TRBJ2-5	-	CASSPQLGQETQYF	TGTGCCAGCAGCCCCCAACTAGGGCAAGAGACCCAGTACTTC
15	-	TRBV28	TRBJ2-1	-	CASSLSISSMNEQFF	TGTGCCAGCAGTTTGAGCATTTCCTCTATGAATGAGCAGTTCTTC
12	-	TRBV6-2/TRBV6-3	TRBJ2-5	-	CASSYVKETQYF	TGTGCCAGCAGTTACGTAAAAGAGACCCAGTACTTC
14	-	TRBV20-1	TRBJ1-2	TRBD1	CSARRRGHVYGYTF	TGCAGTGCTAGACGCAGGGGGCATGTCTATGGCTACACCTTC
14	-	TRBV9	TRBJ1-2	-	CASSVGGGSGGYTF	TGTGCCAGCAGCGTAGGAGGGGGTTCGGGTGGCTACACCTTC
13	few	TRBV12-3/TRBV12-4	TRBJ1-6	-	CASSSDVKPLLHF	TGTGCCAGCAGTTCAGACGTCAAACCGCTCCTCCACTTT
15	-	TRBV4-3	TRBJ1-2	-	CASSEESGANRGYTF	TGCGCCAGCAGCGAGGAGTCAGGAGCTAATAGGGGCTACACCTTC
16	-	TRBV9	TRBJ2-5	-	CASSVDVAGLQETQYF	TGTGCCAGCAGCGTAGACGTCGCAGGGCTCCAAGAGACCCAGTACTTC
13	-	TRBV2	TRBJ1-2	TRBD1	CASLGQGIYGYTF	TGTGCCAGTTTGGGACAGGGTATCTATGGCTACACCTTC
16	-	TRBV7-2	TRBJ2-1	TRBD2	CASSSEGTTSYNEQFF	TGTGCCAGCAGCTCGGAGGGGACTACCTCCTACAATGAGCAGTTCTTC
17	-	TRBV4-3	TRBJ1-6	-	CASSQGVVATANSPLHF	TGCGCCAGCAGCCAGGGGGTTGTCGCGACAGCGAATTCACCCCTCCACTTT
14	once	TRBV20-1	TRBJ2-4	-	CSAHLKAFRDIQYF	TGCAGTGCGCACCTTAAGGCGTTCAGGGACATTCAGTACTTC
14	-	TRBV3-1	TRBJ2-1	TRBD1	CASRLTGGLNEQFF	TGTGCCAGCAGATTGACAGGGGGCTTAAATGAGCAGTTCTTC
13	many	TRBV6-5	TRBJ1-2	-	CASSPGAGYGYTF	TGTGCCAGCAGCCCGGGGGCGGGCTATGGCTACACCTTC
13	-	TRBV7-8	TRBJ2-5	-	CASRFDLGGGQYF	TGTGCCAGCAGGTTCGACCTTGGGGGTGGGCAGTACTTC
14	few	TRBV29-1	TRBJ2-7	-	CSAVTYGDSYEQYF	TGCAGCGCTGTGACATACGGAGACTCCTACGAGCAGTACTTC
16	-	TRBV4-2	TRBJ2-1	-	CASSQVASAGYNEQFF	TGTGCCAGCAGCCAAGTGGCTAGCGCGGGCTACAATGAGCAGTTCTTC
18	-	TRBV5-5	TRBJ1-2	-	CASSLNSQGTSFLYGYTF	TGTGCCAGCAGCTTGAATTCCCAGGGCACCAGCTTCCTCTATGGCTACACCTTC
17	-	TRBV10-3	TRBJ2-1	-	CAISDPGTSSSYNEQFF	TGTGCCATCAGTGACCCGGGGACGTCAAGCTCCTACAATGAGCAGTTCTTC
15	-	TRBV5-5	TRBJ1-2	-	CASRPNTGSSYGYTF	TGTGCCAGCAGACCTAATACGGGGTCCTCCTATGGCTACACCTTC
15	few	TRBV6-2/TRBV6-3	TRBJ2-1	TRBD2	CASSYGLEVRNEQFF	TGTGCCAGCAGTTACGGACTAGAAGTTCGCAATGAGCAGTTCTTC
15	few	TRBV20-1	TRBJ1-2	-	CSAREGASANYGYTF	TGCAGTGCTAGAGAAGGGGCCTCAGCTAACTATGGCTACACCTTC
15	once	TRBV12-3/TRBV12-4	TRBJ2-3	TRBD2	CASRDRTSVYNEQYF	TGTGCCAGCAGAGACCGGACTAGTGTCTACAATGAGCAGTATTTT
13	few	TRBV20-1	TRBJ2-3	-	CSASSSEADTQYF	TGCAGTGCTAGCTCTAGCGAGGCAGATACGCAGTATTTT
14	-	TRBV2	TRBJ2-1	-	CASSVKGTYNEQFF	TGTGCCAGCAGTGTTAAAGGGACGTACAATGAGCAGTTCTTC
12	few	TRBV29-1	TRBJ2-1	-	CSVLRLPNEQFF	TGCAGCGTCCTTAGGTTACCGAATGAGCAGTTCTTC
13	few	TRBV29-1	TRBJ1-2	-	CSVEGGDNYGYTF	TGCAGCGTTGAAGGGGGGGATAACTATGGCTACACCTTC
14	few	TRBV29-1	TRBJ2-7	-	CSVATGIPPYEQYF	TGCAGCGTTGCCACAGGGATACCCCCCTACGAGCAGTACTTC
15	-	TRBV20-1	TRBJ2-5	-	CSARGGTPARETQYF	TGCAGTGCTAGGGGGGGGACACCCGCTCGAGAGACCCAGTACTTC
13	few	TRBV20-1	TRBJ2-2	TRBD1	CSAPRGHTGELFF	TGCAGTGCCCCCAGGGGGCACACCGGGGAGCTGTTTTTT
13	-	TRBV7-2	TRBJ2-7	-	CASSLTGKGEQYF	TGTGCCAGCAGCTTAACAGGGAAGGGCGAGCAGTACTTC
14	-	TRBV7-9	TRBJ2-3	TRBD2	CAGTVAGVTDTQYF	TGTGCCGGCACCGTAGCGGGGGTAACAGATACGCAGTATTTT
16	-	TRBV7-2	TRBJ2-7	TRBD2	CASSSAGTSGIYEQYF	TGTGCCAGCAGCTCGGCCGGGACTAGCGGGATCTACGAGCAGTACTTC
17	-	TRBV12-3/TRBV12-4	TRBJ2-7	-	CASTQNVQGVPLYEQYF	TGTGCCAGCACCCAAAATGTTCAAGGGGTACCCCTTTACGAGCAGTACTTC
15	many	TRBV7-9	TRBJ2-6	-	CASSLSGSGANVLTF	TGTGCCAGCAGCTTATCAGGGTCTGGGGCCAACGTCCTGACTTTC
16	-	TRBV18	TRBJ2-3	-	CASSPQRVTSTDTQYF	TGTGCCAGCTCACCCCAGCGGGTGACTAGTACAGATACGCAGTATTTT
14	-	TRBV11-2	TRBJ1-2	-	CASSLGFGTSGYTF	TGTGCCAGCAGCTTAGGGTTCGGGACTAGTGGCTACACCTTC
13	once	TRBV10-3	TRBJ2-7	TRBD1	CAISGTGDYEQYF	TGTGCCATCAGCGGGACAGGGGATTACGAGCAGTACTTC